Listed below are T cell receptor beta chains from one sample, sequenced in a study of Ad26.COV2.S vaccination and SARS-CoV-2 variants. The protocol was immunoSEQ multiplex PCR, while the TCRdb copy is restricted to in-frame clones and leaves out a portion. The data hold 400,000 or so clones, with more than 85% observed a single time. This material consisted of peripheral blood, taken in a trial of Ad26.COV2.S vaccine versus placebo. These receptor sequences come from a person aged 18-60 years who received the Ad26.COV2.S COVID-19 vaccine or a placebo. Both conserved end residues are part of each CDR3. Each record gives: V gene, J gene, CDR3 protein.

V gene: TRBV27; J gene: TRBJ2-5; CDR3 protein: CASSSDGPQETQYF
V gene: TRBV19; J gene: TRBJ1-1; CDR3 protein: CASSIVRTGRNTEAFF
V gene: TRBV4-1; J gene: TRBJ2-1; CDR3 protein: CASSQESGGVSGEQFF
V gene: TRBV3-1/TRBV3-2; J gene: TRBJ1-1; CDR3 protein: CASSQWGGWSTEAFF
V gene: TRBV11-2; J gene: TRBJ2-7; CDR3 protein: CASTAGAGGEQYF
V gene: TRBV6-5; J gene: TRBJ1-1; CDR3 protein: CASSYSGGEGTEAFF
V gene: TRBV18; J gene: TRBJ2-1; CDR3 protein: CASSPSRHYNEQFF
V gene: TRBV15; J gene: TRBJ2-3; CDR3 protein: CATSPYLLGAGGPQRTDTQYF
V gene: TRBV11-2; J gene: TRBJ1-5; CDR3 protein: CASSLHRPGSDQPQHF
V gene: TRBV7-2; J gene: TRBJ2-2; CDR3 protein: CASSPAVLTGELFF
V gene: TRBV5-1; J gene: TRBJ1-6; CDR3 protein: CASSLEGSVNSPLHF
V gene: TRBV5-1; J gene: TRBJ2-5; CDR3 protein: CASSLPASAQYF
V gene: TRBV12-3/TRBV12-4; J gene: TRBJ2-3; CDR3 protein: CASRGGRDTQYF
V gene: TRBV7-2; J gene: TRBJ2-7; CDR3 protein: CASSSSGGYSYEQYF
V gene: TRBV4-2; J gene: TRBJ2-7; CDR3 protein: CASSQDGGTGLYEQYF
V gene: TRBV2; J gene: TRBJ1-1; CDR3 protein: CASSEPWEAFF
V gene: TRBV13; J gene: TRBJ1-3; CDR3 protein: CASSLPRQGNTIYF
V gene: TRBV3-1/TRBV3-2; J gene: TRBJ2-3; CDR3 protein: CASSHGTRSTDTQYF
V gene: TRBV7-9; J gene: TRBJ1-4; CDR3 protein: CASSLGGDEKLFF
V gene: TRBV5-8; J gene: TRBJ2-5; CDR3 protein: CASNSERGGQETQYF
V gene: TRBV7-9; J gene: TRBJ1-5; CDR3 protein: CASSLQGVGQPQHF
V gene: TRBV6-5; J gene: TRBJ1-2; CDR3 protein: CASREEGALNYGYTF
V gene: TRBV11-2; J gene: TRBJ1-1; CDR3 protein: CASSLGTGVNTEAFF
V gene: TRBV18; J gene: TRBJ1-2; CDR3 protein: CASSPGLWTEGYTF
V gene: TRBV6-6; J gene: TRBJ2-1; CDR3 protein: CASSYGVASNEQFF
V gene: TRBV5-1; J gene: TRBJ2-3; CDR3 protein: CASKPDSTDTQYF
V gene: TRBV7-9; J gene: TRBJ1-4; CDR3 protein: CASSQDATNEKLFF
V gene: TRBV12-3/TRBV12-4; J gene: TRBJ2-7; CDR3 protein: CASSLDYPYEQYF
V gene: TRBV6-6; J gene: TRBJ1-5; CDR3 protein: CASSKDSYSNQPQHF
V gene: TRBV4-2; J gene: TRBJ2-5; CDR3 protein: CASSQQGGGGGETQYF
V gene: TRBV5-8; J gene: TRBJ2-3; CDR3 protein: CASTPDRRTRTDTQYF
V gene: TRBV18; J gene: TRBJ1-2; CDR3 protein: CASSPLVWDRDTNYGYTF
V gene: TRBV7-9; J gene: TRBJ1-1; CDR3 protein: CASSSGQIIEAFF
V gene: TRBV7-9; J gene: TRBJ1-6; CDR3 protein: CASSPSWGRINSPLHF
V gene: TRBV7-8; J gene: TRBJ1-1; CDR3 protein: CASSPTGGLENTEAFF
V gene: TRBV5-4; J gene: TRBJ2-5; CDR3 protein: CASSGRQGAETQYF
V gene: TRBV6-4; J gene: TRBJ1-2; CDR3 protein: CASSVMPGANYGYTF
V gene: TRBV7-9; J gene: TRBJ1-3; CDR3 protein: CASSVGTGFTGNTIYF
V gene: TRBV3-1/TRBV3-2; J gene: TRBJ2-1; CDR3 protein: CASSQDNSGYEQFF
V gene: TRBV28; J gene: TRBJ2-5; CDR3 protein: CASSVLAGVLMAQYF
V gene: TRBV7-8; J gene: TRBJ2-3; CDR3 protein: CASSFAYRARTDTQYF
V gene: TRBV28; J gene: TRBJ1-2; CDR3 protein: CASSLYPNRAGYTF
V gene: TRBV3-1/TRBV3-2; J gene: TRBJ1-2; CDR3 protein: CASSQGPAVSVNYGYTF
V gene: TRBV2; J gene: TRBJ2-3; CDR3 protein: CASSRRTSSTDTQYF
V gene: TRBV6-2/TRBV6-3; J gene: TRBJ1-5; CDR3 protein: CASSYSGQPQHF
V gene: TRBV29-1; J gene: TRBJ2-1; CDR3 protein: CSVEDPRFYNEQFF
V gene: TRBV7-2; J gene: TRBJ1-2; CDR3 protein: CASSLDQGATYGYTF
V gene: TRBV7-2; J gene: TRBJ2-3; CDR3 protein: CASSLNPQDTQYF
V gene: TRBV11-3; J gene: TRBJ1-4; CDR3 protein: CASSLRATAEKLFF
V gene: TRBV5-1; J gene: TRBJ1-1; CDR3 protein: CASSLLQGESEAFF
V gene: TRBV4-2; J gene: TRBJ2-4; CDR3 protein: CASSQDWGTQGNIQYF
V gene: TRBV9; J gene: TRBJ2-2; CDR3 protein: CASSVVGGGATGELFF
V gene: TRBV7-2; J gene: TRBJ2-1; CDR3 protein: CASNSGTYSYNEQFF
V gene: TRBV5-4; J gene: TRBJ2-3; CDR3 protein: CASSLWGGPDTQYF